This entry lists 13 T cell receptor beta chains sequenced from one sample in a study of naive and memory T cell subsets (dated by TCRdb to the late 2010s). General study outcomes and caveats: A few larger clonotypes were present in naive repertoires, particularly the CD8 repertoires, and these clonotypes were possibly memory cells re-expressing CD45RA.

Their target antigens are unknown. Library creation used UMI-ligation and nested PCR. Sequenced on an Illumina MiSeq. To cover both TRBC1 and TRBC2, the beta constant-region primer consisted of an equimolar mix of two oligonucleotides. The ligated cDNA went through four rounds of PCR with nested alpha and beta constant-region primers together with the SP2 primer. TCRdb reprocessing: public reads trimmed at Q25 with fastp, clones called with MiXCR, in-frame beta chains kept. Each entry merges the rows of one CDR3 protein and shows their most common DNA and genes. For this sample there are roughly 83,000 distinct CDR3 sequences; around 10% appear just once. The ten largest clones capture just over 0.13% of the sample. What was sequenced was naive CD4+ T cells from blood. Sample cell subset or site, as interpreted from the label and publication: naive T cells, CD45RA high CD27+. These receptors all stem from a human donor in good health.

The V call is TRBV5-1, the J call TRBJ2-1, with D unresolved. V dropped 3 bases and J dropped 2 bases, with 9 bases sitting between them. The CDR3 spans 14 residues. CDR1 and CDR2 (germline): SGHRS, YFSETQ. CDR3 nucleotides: TGCGCCAGCAGCTCTAGTGTACCCTACAATGAGCAGTTCTTC. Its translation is CASSSSVPYNEQFF.

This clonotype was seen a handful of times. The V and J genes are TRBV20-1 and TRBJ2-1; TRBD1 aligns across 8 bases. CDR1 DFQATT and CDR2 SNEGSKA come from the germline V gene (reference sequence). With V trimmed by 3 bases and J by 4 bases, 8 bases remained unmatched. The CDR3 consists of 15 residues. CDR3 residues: CSARIRQGQYNEQFF. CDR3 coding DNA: TGCAGTGCTAGGATTCGACAGGGGCAGTACAATGAGCAGTTCTTC.

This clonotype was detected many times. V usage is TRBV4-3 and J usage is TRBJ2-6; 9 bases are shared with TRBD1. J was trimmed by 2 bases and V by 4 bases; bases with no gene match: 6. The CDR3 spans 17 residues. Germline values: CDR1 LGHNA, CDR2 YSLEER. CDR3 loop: CASSLLQGAAGANVLTF. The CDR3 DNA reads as TGCGCCAGCAGCCTCCTACAGGGGGCGGCTGGGGCCAACGTCCTGACTTTC.

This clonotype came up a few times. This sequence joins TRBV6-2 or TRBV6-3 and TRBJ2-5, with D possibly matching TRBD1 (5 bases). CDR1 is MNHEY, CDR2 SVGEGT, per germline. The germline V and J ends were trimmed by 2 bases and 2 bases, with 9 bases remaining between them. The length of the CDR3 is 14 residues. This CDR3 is CASSYTGRQETQYF. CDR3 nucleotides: TGTGCCAGCAGTTACACAGGACGTCAAGAGACCCAGTACTTC.

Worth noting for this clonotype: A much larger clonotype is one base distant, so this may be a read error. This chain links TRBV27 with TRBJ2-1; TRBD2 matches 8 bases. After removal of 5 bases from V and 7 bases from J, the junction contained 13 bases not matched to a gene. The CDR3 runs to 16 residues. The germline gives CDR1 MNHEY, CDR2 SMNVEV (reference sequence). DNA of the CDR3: TGTGCCAGCAGTACCTCTGGGAGCGGGGGCGTAAATGAGCAGTTCTTC. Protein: CASSTSGSGGVNEQFF.

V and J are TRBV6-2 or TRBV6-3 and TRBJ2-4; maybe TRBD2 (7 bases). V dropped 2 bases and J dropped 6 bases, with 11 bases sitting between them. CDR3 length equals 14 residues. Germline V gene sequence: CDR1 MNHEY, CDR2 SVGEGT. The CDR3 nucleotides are TGTGCCAGCAGTTACGGGGGGGCTCCAAACATTCAGTACTTC. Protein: CASSYGGAPNIQYF.

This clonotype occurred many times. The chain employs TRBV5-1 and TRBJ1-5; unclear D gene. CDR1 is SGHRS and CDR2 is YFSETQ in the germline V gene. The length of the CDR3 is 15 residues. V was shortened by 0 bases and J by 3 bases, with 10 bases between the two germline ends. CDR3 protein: CASSLASGVNQPQHF. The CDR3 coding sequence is TGCGCCAGCAGCTTGGCTTCCGGAGTCAATCAGCCCCAGCATTTT.

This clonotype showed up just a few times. This CDR3 is CASSGVPGRESSYEQYF. In DNA, the CDR3 is TGTGCCAGTAGTGGAGTACCAGGACGCGAGAGCTCCTACGAGCAGTACTTC. The gene calls are TRBV19 and TRBJ2-7; D not resolved. The CDR3 spans 17 residues. Germline CDR1 and CDR2: LNHDA and SQIVND (reference sequence). V gave up 5 bases and J gave up 0 bases, with 20 bases separating them.

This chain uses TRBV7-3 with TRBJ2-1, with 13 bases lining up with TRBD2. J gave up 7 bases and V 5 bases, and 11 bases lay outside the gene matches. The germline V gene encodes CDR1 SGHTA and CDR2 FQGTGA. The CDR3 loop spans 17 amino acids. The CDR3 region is CASSPRPGTSGDNEQFF. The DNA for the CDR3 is TGTGCCAGCAGCCCGCGCCCCGGGACTAGCGGGGATAATGAGCAGTTCTTC.

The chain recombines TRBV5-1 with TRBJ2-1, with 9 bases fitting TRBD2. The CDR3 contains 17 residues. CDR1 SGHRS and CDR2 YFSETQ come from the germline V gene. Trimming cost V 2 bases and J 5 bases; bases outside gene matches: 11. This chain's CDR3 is CASSFDGWGGRDNEQFF. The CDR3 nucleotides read TGCGCCAGCAGCTTCGACGGTTGGGGCGGGAGGGACAATGAGCAGTTCTTC.

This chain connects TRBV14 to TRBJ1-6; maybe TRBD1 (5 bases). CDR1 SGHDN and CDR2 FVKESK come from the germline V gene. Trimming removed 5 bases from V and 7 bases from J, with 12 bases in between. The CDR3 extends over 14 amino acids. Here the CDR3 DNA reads TGTGCCAGCAGCATCACAGGAGGAAATTCACCCCTCCACTTT. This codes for CASSITGGNSPLHF.

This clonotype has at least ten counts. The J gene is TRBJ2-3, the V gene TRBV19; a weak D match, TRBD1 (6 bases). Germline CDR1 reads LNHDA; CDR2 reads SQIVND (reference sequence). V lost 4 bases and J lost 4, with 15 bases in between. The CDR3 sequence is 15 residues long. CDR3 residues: CASSTHRVGADTQYF. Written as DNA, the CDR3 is TGTGCCAGTAGTACCCACAGGGTAGGGGCAGATACGCAGTATTTT.

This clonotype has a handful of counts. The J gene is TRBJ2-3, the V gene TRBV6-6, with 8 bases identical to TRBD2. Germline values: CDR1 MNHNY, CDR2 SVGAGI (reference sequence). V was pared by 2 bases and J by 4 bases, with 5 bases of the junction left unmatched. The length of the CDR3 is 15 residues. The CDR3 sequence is CASSYTPGGSDTQYF. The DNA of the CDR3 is TGTGCCAGCAGTTACACCCCGGGGGGGTCAGATACGCAGTATTTT.